A selection of T cell receptor beta chains follows, all from one sample in a study of T cell repertoires in cytomegalovirus infection. Which antigens these TCRs recognize remains unknown. TCRdb re-called the reads with MiXCR, one entry per CDR3 protein. The table includes 800,000 to 950,000 distinct CDR3 sequences, 32% detected once. Material: cultured CD8+ T cells from PBMCs, obtained from culture after CMV antigen stimulation. These receptors were collected from a human donor in good health (CMV status not recorded). Some clones in this sample may be carry-over from other donors' samples. The CDR3 runs from the conserved cysteine through the conserved F or W. A D gene is named only where the DNA matches it firmly. The size of a clone is reported for some rows only, either as once, few or many, or as a class for expanded clones.

>TRBV7-2|NA|many|TRBJ2-2
TGTGCCAGCAGCTTAGAAGTCCCCGGGGAGCTGTTTTTT
CASSLEVPGELFF
>TRBV6-5|NA|few|TRBJ2-2
TGTGCCAGCAGTCCCGGGGGTGGGAACACCGGGGAGCTGTTTTTT
CASSPGGGNTGELFF
>TRBV7-9|TRBD1|many|TRBJ2-1
TGTGCCAGCAGCTCAACCGACAGGGGATATGAGCAGTTCTTC
CASSSTDRGYEQFF
>TRBV27|NA|few|TRBJ1-2
TGTGCCAGCAGATGGACAGAGAACTATGGCTACACCTTC
CASRWTENYGYTF
>TRBV6-5|TRBD2|NA|TRBJ2-1
TGTGCCAGCAGTTACGGTGCTAGCGGGACCTACAATGAGCAGTTCTTC
CASSYGASGTYNEQFF
>TRBV6-1|NA|NA|TRBJ1-1
TGTACCAGCCTTGGGGGTCCCGAAGCTTTCTTT
CTSLGGPEAFF
>TRBV24-1|NA|NA|TRBJ2-2
TGTGCCACGCTCGGCGAAGGGAACACCGGGGAGCTGTTTTTT
CATLGEGNTGELFF
>TRBV4-1|TRBD1|NA|TRBJ2-3
TGCGCCAGCAGCCAAAAGGACAGGGGGCGCCTAGATACGCAGTATTTT
CASSQKDRGRLDTQYF
>TRBV4-1|NA|NA|TRBJ2-7
TGCGCCAGCAGCCAGATCGGGGACGGGACCTACGAGCAGTACTTC
CASSQIGDGTYEQYF
>TRBV7-9|NA|NA|TRBJ2-3
TGTGCCAGCAGCCCCCCGACGAGGGACATTAAGGGGAGCGGTACGCAGTATTTT
CASSPPTRDIKGSGTQYF
>TRBV27|TRBD1|NA|TRBJ2-3
TGTGCCAGCGGGGACAGGGGGCCAGATACGCAGTATTTT
CASGDRGPDTQYF
>TRBV7-8|TRBD2|many|TRBJ2-1
TGTGCCAGCAGCTTGGCTAGCGGCGATTTCTCCAATGAGCAGTTCTTC
CASSLASGDFSNEQFF
>TRBV5-8|TRBD1|once|TRBJ2-3
TGTGCCAGCAGCTTGGATGGGACAGGGGGACCGGATACGCAGTATTTT
CASSLDGTGGPDTQYF
>TRBV12-3/TRBV12-4|NA|many|TRBJ1-2
TGTGCCAGCAGTTTTTCAGGGGCCTATGGCTACACCTTC
CASSFSGAYGYTF
>TRBV14|NA|few|TRBJ1-2
TGTGCCAGCAGCCTAGGATTAGGATACTATGGCTACACCTTC
CASSLGLGYYGYTF
>TRBV19|NA|NA|TRBJ1-5
TGTGCCAGTACCCCCCGAGGGGTTCAGCCCCAGCATTTT
CASTPRGVQPQHF
>TRBV7-9|NA|NA|TRBJ2-5
TGTGCCAGCAGCGCCCCGGGACAAAGCTTGAAGACCCAGTACTTC
CASSAPGQSLKTQYF
>TRBV7-9|NA|few|TRBJ1-1
TGTGCCAGCAGCGGGTCACAGGCGATGAACACTGAAGCTTTCTTT
CASSGSQAMNTEAFF
>TRBV27|NA|NA|TRBJ1-4
TGTGCCAGCAGGCGGGAGCATGGAACTAATGAAAAACTGTTTTTT
CASRREHGTNEKLFF
>TRBV7-6|TRBD1|few|TRBJ1-4
TGTGCCAGCAGCTTACAATCAGGGGGAACTAATGAAAAACTGTTTTTT
CASSLQSGGTNEKLFF
>TRBV20-1|TRBD2|NA|TRBJ2-3
TGCAGTGCCGAATTAGCGGGGGCCGGAGATACGCAGTATTTT
CSAELAGAGDTQYF
>TRBV6-6|TRBD2|NA|TRBJ2-1
TGTGCCAGCACCGAGGGGCTAGCGGGGGGCCATGAGCAGTTCTTC
CASTEGLAGGHEQFF
>TRBV27|NA|NA|TRBJ1-5
TGTGCCAGCAGTTTATGGGGGGGGCGGACAGCCTATAGCAATCAGCCCCAGCATTTT
CASSLWGGRTAYSNQPQHF